This T cell receptor beta chain was found in a study of blood T cell repertoires in COVID-19. The study drew participants aged about 18 to 95 years from approximately 25 US areas. As originally analysed: Using reference gene primer amplification, nucleated cell counts were estimated. Profiling relied on immunoSEQ multiplex PCR, and the TCRdb table lists in-frame clones only, not all of them. The V and J calls and clone size were taken over from that table, and D and trimming were inferred from the DNA. The repertoire holds some 300,000 clones, with about nine tenths as singletons. The V gene's germline CDR1 is MNHEY and CDR2 SVGEGT. This CDR3 is built from 17 residues. The trim removed 4 bases at V and 5 bases at J, leaving 12 bases unmatched.

Sequencing used PBMCs or T cells enriched from blood (not recorded which). The rearrangement joins TRBV6-2 or TRBV6-3 to TRBJ2-1; 9 bases match TRBD1. The TCR comes from a middle-aged woman who had recovered from COVID-19. The CDR3 loop reads CASSSYLNRGLNNEQFF. DNA for the CDR3: TGTGCCAGCAGTTCGTACCTTAACAGGGGGCTCAACAATGAGCAGTTCTTC.